This TCR beta chain was recovered during a study of CD8+ T cells in alopecia areata. On the study more broadly: The share of scalp area affected provided the severity score for treated patients.

Germline V gene sequence: CDR1 SGHRS, CDR2 YFSETQ. The CDR3 length is 15 residues. Trimming took 0 bases from V and 12 from J, leaving 19 bases between them. Described treatment: oral pan-JAK inhibitor, 5-10 mg twice daily. This clone came up once. In each case, RNA was isolated and then reverse transcribed into cDNA as the sequencing template. The data were produced by immunoSEQ multiplex PCR, yet TCRdb's version contains in-frame clones alone and is incomplete. The table includes about 140,000 clones, 80% to 90% detected once. This chain uses TRBV5-1 with TRBJ2-1; possibly TRBD2 for D (5 bases). The sequence derives from a human donor with alopecia areata. Here the sequenced sample was CD8+ T cells sorted from blood, taken at week 4, from a patient treated with tofacitinib. The CDR3 bases are TGCGCCAGCAGCTTGGCCCTAGCAAGTGGGGTCGGGCAGTTCTTC. Translating gives CASSLALASGVGQFF.